This T cell receptor (beta chain) was retrieved from a study of PD-L1 blockade in urothelial cancer. Study context: Blood was subjected to analysis at 3 weeks (second dose) and 6 weeks following treatment start. Blood samples had a median of 141,255 T cells.

This clone was observed a handful of times. The repertoire was sequenced with immunoSEQ multiplex PCR; TCRdb's copy has only in-frame clones and lacks some. The table includes 50,000 to 65,000 clones, roughly 79% detected once. As for time point: pretreatment peripheral blood. This TCR came from a man in his 70s with urothelial cancer. Sequencing used PBMCs, obtained around atezolizumab (anti-PD-L1) treatment.

In nucleotides, the CDR3 is TGTGCCAGCAGCGATACTAGCGGCTACTACAATGAGCAGTTCTTC. Its protein is CASSDTSGYYNEQFF. The chain uses TRBV7-9 and TRBJ2-1, with 8 bases matching TRBD2. CDR1 is SEHNR, CDR2 FQNEAQ, per germline (reference sequence). The trim removed 5 bases at V and 3 bases at J, leaving 6 bases unmatched. CDR3 length: 15 residues.